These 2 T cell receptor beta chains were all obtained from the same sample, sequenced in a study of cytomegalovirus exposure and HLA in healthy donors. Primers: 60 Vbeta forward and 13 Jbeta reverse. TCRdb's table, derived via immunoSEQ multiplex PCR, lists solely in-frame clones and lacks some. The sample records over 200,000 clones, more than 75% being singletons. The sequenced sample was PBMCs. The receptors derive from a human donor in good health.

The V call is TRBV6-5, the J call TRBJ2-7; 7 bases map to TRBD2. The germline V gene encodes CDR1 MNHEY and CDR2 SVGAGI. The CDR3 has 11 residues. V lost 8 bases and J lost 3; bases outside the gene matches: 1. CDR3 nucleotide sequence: TGTGCCAGCGGGAGGGACTACGAGCAGTACTTC. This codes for CASGRDYEQYF.

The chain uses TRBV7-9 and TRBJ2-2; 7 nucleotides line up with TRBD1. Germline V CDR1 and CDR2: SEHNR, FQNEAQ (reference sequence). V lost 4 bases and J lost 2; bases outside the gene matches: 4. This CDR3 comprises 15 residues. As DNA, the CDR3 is TGTGCCAGCAGCTCGAGACAGGGCAACACCGGGGAGCTGTTTTTT. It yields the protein CASSSRQGNTGELFF.